The 29 T cell receptor beta chains presented below share a single source sample, sequenced in a study of long-term antiretroviral therapy in people with HIV. The assay used was immunoSEQ (version v3.0), run at survey level. Only in-frame clones appear in the TCRdb table, and some are missing; sequencing was by immunoSEQ multiplex PCR. The sample records roughly 44,000 clones, about 95% being singletons. Here the sequenced sample was unsorted PBMCs, taken 3.7 years after starting antiretroviral therapy. The receptors were sampled from a woman in her forties or fifties with HIV.

The chain employs TRBV5-6 and TRBJ1-1, with 9 bases lining up with TRBD1. Germline V gives CDR1 SGHDT, CDR2 YYEEEE. This CDR3 is 15 amino acids long. Losses at the gene ends were 4 bases for V and 0 bases for J; bases not matched to a gene: 4. CDR3 protein: CASSLGTGMNTEAFF. In DNA form, the CDR3 reads TGTGCCAGCAGCCTGGGGACAGGGATGAACACTGAAGCTTTCTTT.

V is TRBV5-1 and J is TRBJ2-3; no definite D call. The V end was cut by 4 bases, the J end by 6 bases, with 12 bases between. The CDR3 sequence is 13 residues long. Germline V CDR1 and CDR2: SGHRS, YFSETQ. CDR3 amino acids: CASSPASYDTQYF. The CDR3, as DNA: TGCGCCAGCAGCCCTGCGTCCTACGATACGCAGTATTTT.

The V and J genes are TRBV6-5 and TRBJ1-1; 7 positions match TRBD1. The germline gives CDR1 MNHEY, CDR2 SVGAGI. The CDR3 is made up of 14 amino acids. The ends lost 9 bases at V and 5 bases at J; junction bases unmatched: 12. CDR3 nucleotide sequence: TGTGCCAGTACCTCCGGACAGGCTTTAACTGAAGCTTTCTTT. It specifies CASTSGQALTEAFF.

The chain joins TRBV9 to TRBJ2-1; D gene uncertain. Germline-derived CDR1 and CDR2 are SGDLS and YYNGEE. V shed 0 bases and J shed 0 bases, with 7 bases lying between them. The CDR3 is made up of 15 amino acids. The CDR3 is CASSVGRASYNEQFF. DNA for the CDR3: TGTGCCAGCAGCGTAGGAAGGGCCTCCTACAATGAGCAGTTCTTC.

This chain connects TRBV5-1 to TRBJ2-5; 14 bases align to TRBD2. This CDR3 region has 17 residues. The J segment lost 5 bases and the V segment lost 4 bases, leaving 10 bases of the junction unmatched. Germline V gene lookup returns CDR1 SGHRS and CDR2 YFSETQ. CDR3 protein: CASSPRLAGGPEETQYF. CDR3 DNA: TGCGCCAGCAGCCCGAGACTAGCGGGGGGGCCAGAGGAGACCCAGTACTTC.

This chain links TRBV11-2 with TRBJ1-1; D not resolved. V was shortened by 4 bases and J by 7 bases, with 16 bases between the two germline ends. Germline V CDR1 and CDR2: SGHAT, FQNNGV. This CDR3 has 14 residues. CDR3 sequence: CASSSGWLIDEAFF. For the CDR3, the DNA is TGTGCCAGCAGCTCTGGTTGGCTAATCGATGAAGCTTTCTTT.

The chain is built from TRBV6-1 and TRBJ1-2; 11 bases match TRBD1. The CDR3 runs to 14 residues. CDR1 and CDR2 from the germline V gene are MNHNS and SASEGT. The V gene end was trimmed by 5 bases and the J gene end by 5 bases; junction bases not matched to a gene: 4. CDR3 DNA sequence: TGTGCCAGCAGTAGCCGGGACAGGGGGTATGGCTACACCTTC. This codes for CASSSRDRGYGYTF.

CDR3 sequence (DNA): TGTGCCAGCAGCGTAGGGCAGGACACTAACTATGGCTACACCTTC. This codes for CASSVGQDTNYGYTF. The chain joins TRBV9 to TRBJ1-2; possible D gene TRBD1, 5 bases. The CDR3 runs 15 residues. The ends were cut back, 0 bases at V and 0 bases at J, with 9 bases in the middle. The germline gives CDR1 SGDLS, CDR2 YYNGEE.

The chain links TRBV30 to TRBJ2-7, with TRBD1 matching 7 bases. Per the germline V gene, CDR1 is GTSNPN and CDR2 is SVGIG (reference sequence). The CDR3 is made up of 13 amino acids. Trimming removed 8 bases from V and 2 bases from J; junction bases left unmatched: 9. CDR3 sequence reads: CASAGTDPYEQYF. CDR3 DNA: TGTGCCAGCGCCGGGACAGACCCCTACGAGCAGTACTTC.

The V and J genes are TRBV6-1 and TRBJ1-2; D gene unclear. Deletions cut 6 bases from V and 6 bases from J, with 11 bases between. There are 12 residues in the CDR3. From germline, CDR1 is MNHNS and CDR2 SASEGT. CDR3 nucleotide sequence: TGTGCCAGCAGACCGTTTTCTGATGGCTACACCTTC. Its translation: CASRPFSDGYTF.

This chain links TRBV6-1 with TRBJ1-2; 8 nucleotides match TRBD1. The CDR3 covers 15 residues. Germline CDR1 and CDR2: MNHNS and SASEGT. The V and J ends lost 5 bases and 3 bases, in that order; junction bases with no gene match: 8. Here the CDR3 DNA reads TGTGCCAGCAGTCGACAGGGGCTTCAATACTATGGCTACACCTTC. This translates into CASSRQGLQYYGYTF.

The chain recombines TRBV6-6 with TRBJ2-2, with TRBD1 matching 8 bases. Germline V gives CDR1 MNHNY, CDR2 SVGAGI (reference sequence). Germline trimming cut 7 bases from V and 4 bases from J; bases unmatched to any gene: 5. The CDR3 covers 14 residues. DNA of the CDR3: TGTGCCAGCACCATCACAGGGGGCACCGGGGAGCTGTTTTTT. It yields the protein CASTITGGTGELFF.

The rearrangement links TRBV2 to TRBJ2-3, with 7 bases aligning to TRBD1. Germline CDR1 and CDR2: SNHLY and FYNNEI. The length of the CDR3 is 15 residues. V lost 0 bases and J lost 0; bases outside the gene matches: 0. CDR3 sequence reads: CASSEAGQSTDTQYF. As DNA, the CDR3 is TGTGCCAGCAGTGAAGCGGGACAGAGCACAGATACGCAGTATTTT.

This chain connects TRBV6-6 to TRBJ1-2, with D perhaps matching TRBD1 (5 bases). V lost 6 bases to trimming and J lost 4 bases, with 18 bases between them. The CDR3 length is 15 residues. Looked up from germline, CDR1 is MNHNY and CDR2 is SVGAGI (reference sequence). CDR3 in DNA: TGTGCCAGCAGCCTGGGACCTTTTGGGGCCTATGGCTACACCTTC. Translated, it gives CASSLGPFGAYGYTF.

The chain combines TRBV13 with TRBJ2-1, with 11 bases identical to TRBD2. V lost 1 base, J lost 16 bases, and 12 bases stayed unmatched. The germline gives CDR1 PRHDT, CDR2 FYEKMQ (reference sequence). CDR3 length equals 15 residues. The CDR3 region is CASSLAASGGPDVFF. The DNA of the CDR3 is TGTGCCAGCAGCTTAGCTGCTAGCGGGGGGCCCGACGTCTTCTTC.

J is TRBJ2-7 and V is TRBV5-1; 12 bases line up with TRBD2. V trimming: 4 bases; J trimming: 2 bases; junction bases outside the gene matches: 4. Germline V CDR1 and CDR2: SGHRS, YFSETQ. The CDR3 has 15 amino acids. CDR3 bases: TGCGCCAGCAGCGAACTAGCGGGGGGAACCTACGAGCAGTACTTC. It specifies CASSELAGGTYEQYF.

The V and J genes are TRBV7-3 and TRBJ2-1, with D perhaps TRBD2 (5 bases). CDR3 size: 13 residues. Germline V lookup: CDR1 SGHTA, CDR2 FQGTGA. The V end was cut by 2 bases, the J end by 10 bases, with 12 bases between. CDR3: CASSLGLAREQFF. The CDR3 region has the DNA TGTGCCAGCAGCTTAGGACTGGCGCGGGAGCAGTTCTTC.

The chain uses TRBV10-3 and TRBJ2-7, with 7 bases identical to TRBD1. Losses at the gene ends were 0 bases for V and 4 bases for J; bases not matched to a gene: 6. Germline CDR1 ENHRY, CDR2 SYGVKD. CDR3 length equals 15 residues. CDR3 region: CAISESQTGRYEQYF. CDR3 bases: TGTGCCATCAGTGAGTCCCAGACAGGGCGATACGAGCAGTACTTC.

DNA for the CDR3: TGTGCCTGGAGTGACCCAAATCAGCCCCAGCATTTT. Translation: CAWSDPNQPQHF. V is TRBV30 and J is TRBJ1-5; no clear D gene. Germline lookup yields CDR1 GTSNPN and CDR2 SVGIG (reference sequence). V lost 1 base to trimming and J lost 4 bases, with 5 bases between them. The CDR3 has 12 residues.

J is TRBJ2-2 and V is TRBV6-5, with D uncertain. Trimming removed 9 bases at V and 0 bases at J, with 2 bases between. Germline V gene data show CDR1 as MNHEY and CDR2 as SVGAGI. The CDR3 extends over 11 amino acids. Written as DNA, the CDR3 is TGTGCCAGTGCGAACACCGGGGAGCTGTTTTTT. Translation gives CASANTGELFF.

The rearrangement uses TRBV2 and TRBJ2-3; TRBD1 matches at 8 bases. The germline V gene has CDR1 SNHLY and CDR2 FYNNEI. V gave up 6 bases and J gave up 4 bases; unmatched junction bases: 9. This CDR3 spans 15 amino acids. The CDR3 region is CASREQGGAADTQYF. CDR3 sequence (DNA): TGTGCCAGCAGAGAACAGGGGGGAGCGGCAGATACGCAGTATTTT.

The chain employs TRBV5-1 and TRBJ2-2; D might be TRBD1 or TRBD2, each matching 6 bases. In germline, CDR1 is SGHRS, CDR2 YFSETQ. The V end was cut by 5 bases, the J end by 3 bases, with 11 bases between. This CDR3 comprises 14 residues. In DNA, the CDR3 is TGCGCCAGCAGGTGGGGGGCCGACACCGGGGAGCTGTTTTTT. This codes for CASRWGADTGELFF.

V gene TRBV5-1 combines with J gene TRBJ2-7; TRBD1 aligns across 7 bases. CDR3 length: 14 amino acids. Germline V lookup: CDR1 SGHRS, CDR2 YFSETQ. J gave up 2 bases and V 4 bases, and 6 bases lay outside the gene matches. CDR3 amino acids: CASSAGTATYEQYF. CDR3 nucleotides: TGCGCCAGCAGCGCCGGGACAGCAACCTACGAGCAGTACTTC.

The V and J genes are TRBV5-1 and TRBJ2-2; TRBD2 might be the D (5 bases). CDR1 is SGHRS, CDR2 YFSETQ, per germline. Trimming took 0 bases from V and 6 from J, leaving 15 bases between them. The CDR3 runs to 16 residues. The CDR3 region is CASSLEQPAAAGELFF. The CDR3 DNA is TGCGCCAGCAGCTTGGAGCAACCAGCGGCGGCCGGGGAGCTGTTTTTT.

A single count supports this clone. This chain uses TRBV27 with TRBJ1-1; maybe TRBD1 (6 bases). Germline V gene data show CDR1 as MNHEY and CDR2 as SMNVEV (reference sequence). This CDR3 comprises 17 residues. Trimming shortened V by 5 bases and J by 0 bases, and 19 bases separated the two germline ends. The CDR3 reads CASSLRGVGTMNTEAFF. The CDR3 coding sequence is TGTGCCAGCAGTCTTAGGGGTGTGGGGACAATGAACACTGAAGCTTTCTTT.

The chain couples TRBV5-1 to TRBJ2-5, with TRBD1 as a possible D gene (6 bases). In germline, CDR1 is SGHRS, CDR2 YFSETQ. The CDR3 is made up of 14 amino acids. Trimming took off 0 bases at V and 5 bases at J, with 11 bases between the two ends. CDR3 in DNA: TGCGCCAGCAGCTTGGCAGGGGCCGGCGAGACCCAGTACTTC. Protein: CASSLAGAGETQYF.

The chain carries TRBV10-2 and TRBJ2-2; 9 bases are a match to TRBD1. The V segment lost 4 bases and the J segment 2 bases; nucleotides outside the gene matches: 5. Germline CDR1 and CDR2: WSHSY and SAAADI. CDR3 length: 16 residues. The CDR3 region has the DNA TGCGCCAGCAGTGGATTGGGACAGGGCAACACCGGGGAGCTGTTTTTT. Protein product: CASSGLGQGNTGELFF.

The chain is built from TRBV13 and TRBJ1-2; possibly TRBD1 for D (5 bases). V shed 5 bases and J shed 4 bases, with 11 bases lying between them. The CDR3 spans 13 residues. Germline CDR1 PRHDT, CDR2 FYEKMQ (reference sequence). The DNA of the CDR3 is TGTGCCAGCAGCCTTCAGGGTTTCTATGGCTACACCTTC. It is translated as CASSLQGFYGYTF.

J is TRBJ2-3 and V is TRBV11-2, with unresolved D. Germline values: CDR1 SGHAT, CDR2 FQNNGV. CDR3 size: 14 residues. Trimming stripped 8 bases from V and 1 base from J, with 13 bases between. The CDR3 spells CASGDMDRTDTQYF. The CDR3 region has the DNA TGTGCCAGCGGAGACATGGACCGCACAGATACGCAGTATTTT.